This is a list of T cell receptor beta chains from one sample in a study of blood T cell repertoires in COVID-19. Sequencing used immunoSEQ multiplex PCR; TCRdb keeps in-frame clones, though not all of them. The sample includes approximately 200,000 clones, roughly 84% of them seen just once. The sample was peripheral blood. Every receptor here comes from a man aged 40-49 years with active or convalescent COVID-19. Both conserved end residues are part of each CDR3. The D gene is left open where the match is weak. A row's size may be missing; if present it is once, few, many or a size class.

TGTGCCAGCAGCCAATCACGACAGATAAATCAGCCCCAGCATTTT	CASSQSRQINQPQHF	.	TRBV16	TRBJ1-5	.
TGTGCCAGCTCACCTACGTCGGCGGGGCCCCGAGGTGGCTACACCTTC	CASSPTSAGPRGGYTF	.	TRBV18	TRBJ1-2	.
TGCAGCGTTGAGGGCAAAATGAACACTGAAGCTTTCTTT	CSVEGKMNTEAFF	.	TRBV29-1	TRBJ1-1	few
TGTGCCACCAGCAGTAGACAGGGGGGCACTGAAGCTTTCTTT	CATSSRQGGTEAFF	TRBD1	TRBV15	TRBJ1-1	.
TGCGCCAGCAGCAATGCAGGGGGAACCGGGGAGCTGTTTTTT	CASSNAGGTGELFF	TRBD1	TRBV5-1	TRBJ2-2	.
TGTGCCAGCAGCTTGGGGCCTCCGACAGGGGACGATGGCTACACCTTC	CASSLGPPTGDDGYTF	TRBD1	TRBV5-6	TRBJ1-2	.
TGTGCCAGCTCACTATCCCGGGACAGGGGTTCAGTAGGCGAGCAGTACTTC	CASSLSRDRGSVGEQYF	TRBD1	TRBV18	TRBJ2-7	many
TGTGCCAGCAGTTACATTGGTGAAAAACTGTTTTTT	CASSYIGEKLFF	.	TRBV27	TRBJ1-4	few
TGTGCCAGCAGTTTACAGGTTCAGGGCACTGAAGCTTTCTTT	CASSLQVQGTEAFF	.	TRBV28	TRBJ1-1	.
TGTGCCAGCAGTCCCGATGGGAGCTATGGCTACACCTTC	CASSPDGSYGYTF	.	TRBV11-2	TRBJ1-2	.